Listed below are T cell receptor beta chains from one sample, sequenced in a study of T cells after yellow fever vaccination. MiXCR, run by TCRdb on the 5' RACE reads, gives a single entry per CDR3 protein. Of some 350,000 distinct CDR3 sequences in the sample, 4.1% were seen once. The sequences come from PBMCs, collected 5 days after the yellow fever booster vaccination. The receptors come from a man aged 18 to 35 who received the YFV17D yellow fever vaccine. The conserved cysteine and the conserved F or W are not part of the CDR3 here. Clone size is not always given. Where it is, it says once, few, many or a class for expanded clones.

.,12,TRBV27,ASSLSQGSNIQY
.,13,TRBV11-2,ASSDSGSSYNEQF
.,13,TRBV12-3/TRBV12-4,ASSFTGQQNTEAF
many,10,TRBV7-2,ASNLPAQRAF
few,11,TRBV12-3/TRBV12-4,ASSLGGQGPQH
.,12,TRBV20-1,SARVAGSQETQY
few,13,TRBV3-1,ASSHSAITKNIQY
.,14,TRBV24-1,ATSDNVRGRTDTQY
.,12,TRBV29-1,SVEDRGVSETQY
few,10,TRBV6-5,ASGRRGSEAF
.,15,TRBV9,ASSVGQGMRTSGEAF
few,12,TRBV27,ASMIRGGFNEQF